This T cell receptor (beta chain) was sequenced in a study of shared clonotypes between healthy human individuals. Study-level points and caveats: The sole specimen, blood, was sampled, and tissue repertoires likely differ.

On this clone itself: Its specificity is not known.

Donors included only healthy HIV-negative adults lacking recent acute infections or vaccinations. Every donor was a Caucasian adult from Nashville, Tennessee. The germline V gene encodes CDR1 MNHEY and CDR2 SVGAGI. Germline trimming cut 4 bases from V and 6 bases from J; bases unmatched to any gene: 8. This CDR3 has 16 residues. Clones were read by immunoSEQ multiplex PCR, and TCRdb kept only the in-frame ones, dropping some. The sample yields around 700,000 clones, about three quarters seen once. The clonotype comes from a woman aged 25 to 39 in good health. The sample comprised memory CD4+ T cells sorted from blood. Subset reported: CD45RA-negative fraction. The V and J genes are TRBV6-5 and TRBJ2-1; 11 bases are a match to TRBD2. CDR3 sequence: CASSSRLAGRSNEQFF. The CDR3 nucleotides read TGTGCCAGCAGTTCCCGACTAGCGGGAAGGAGCAATGAGCAGTTCTTC.